The sequence of this T cell receptor beta chain was determined in a study of T cell responses to AZD1222 COVID-19 vaccine (dated by TCRdb to the early 2020s). The study in broad terms: Because spike-specific TCR depth and breadth did not differ between the two schedules, AZD1222 recipients who got a second dose at roughly 4 weeks were pooled with those who got a second dose at roughly 12 weeks. TCR sequencing covered over 230 trial participants: approximately 200 given two doses of AZD1222 and about 26 given two doses of MenACWY control vaccine. Trial participants were enrolled by age into subgroups of 18-55, 56-69 and 70-plus years, and around 150, 29 and 61 TCR-sequenced participants, respectively, were included in these subgroups. General study outcomes and caveats: The 56-69-year group was small, and its depth increase did not reach significance, likely because of low power. Epitopes outside the regions mutated in the B.1.351 and B.1.1.7 variants were reportedly recognized by nearly half of the unique spike-specific TCRs. Participants were mostly white British and included more females than males, and it was suggested by the authors that clonal diversity may have been underestimated. Conclusions about previously exposed vaccinees were limited because only six or seven AZD1222 recipients were SARS-CoV-2 seropositive at baseline. No day 14 peak-response samples were available, so repertoires were characterized only after the peak T cell response. Spike-specific TCR breadth and depth rose significantly after two AZD1222 doses compared with day 0 and with MenACWY recipients. CD4 TCRs associated with the vaccine covered the entire spike protein, and the dominant responses were in regions 160-218 and 743-854.

Of note for this clone: Its antigen remains unidentified. No clone much larger than this one lies a single base away; base qualities are absent.

The time point label, as the study defines it: baseline before first vaccination. Vaccinee samples came from UK trials COV001 and COV002, including a single-blind randomized controlled phase 2/3 trial of AZD1222 (ChAdOx1 nCoV-19) in healthy adults. For TCRbeta chain sequencing, PBMC samples from trial participants were taken at day 0 and at day 28 after the second dose. The CDR3 regions of human TCRbeta chains were analyzed by immunosequencing. Regarding the original processing steps: TCRs in the repertoires were matched against a reference library of SARS-CoV-2-specific TCRs that had been generated with the MIRA antigen-specificity platform. Breadth meant the fraction of unique TCRs that were SARS-CoV-2-associated, whereas depth meant the fraction of total T cells that were SARS-CoV-2-associated. Using the MIRA data, each spike-specific TCR was assigned both to the spike region to which the TCR was reactive and to a CD4 or CD8 class. Log10-transformed breadth and depth values were compared by one-way ANOVA with Sidak's multiple comparisons tests. In TCRdb, the immuneACCESS table is reduced to in-frame sequences with V and J assigned. These tables do not hold every clone; where another copy was compared, an unresolved V gene accounts for under half, and the others remain unexplained. V and J calls and clone size are those listed in that table; D and trimming were worked out from the DNA. Recorded for this sample are about 140,000 clones; approximately 91% of them occurred a single time. The ten top clones hold approximately 4.5% of the sample.

CDR1 is given as LGHNT and CDR2 as FRNRAP, both from the germline V gene. At the junction V is shortened by 6 bases and J by 3 bases, with 21 bases in between. Including cysteine and phenylalanine, the CDR3 has 17 amino acids. The only DNA kept is the CDR3, 51 bases in frame from the first base. The chain was built from TRBV12-5 and TRBJ2-1; the D gene is possibly TRBD2, with 5 bases matching. The material sequenced was peripheral blood, taken on day 0 of AZD1222 vaccination. This receptor was taken from an adult in good health. CDR3 loop: CASGPILNPRGYNEQFF. The sequenced DNA is TGTGCTAGTGGCCCAATTCTCAACCCCCGGGGCTACAATGAGCAGTTCTTC. Reference TRBV12-5 and TRBJ2-1 proteins supply the regions before and after the CDR3; the full variable domain is: DARVTQTPRHKVTEMGQEVTMRCQPILGHNTVFWYRQTMMQGLELLAYFRNRAPLDDSGMPKDRFSAEMPDATLATLKIQPSEPRDSAVYFCASGPILNPRGYNEQFFGPGTRLTVL.